This TCR beta chain was captured in a study of Ad26.COV2.S vaccination and SARS-CoV-2 variants. Study overall: Once, or twice with 56 days between doses, Ad26.COV2.S was given intramuscularly.

Sequencing was performed with immunoSEQ multiplex PCR; in TCRdb, only in-frame clones are kept and a portion is missing. The sample includes around 340,000 clones, about 88% of them seen just once. Described treatment: around 19 received Ad26.COV2.S at low or high dose, single or two shots; about 5 received placebo; per-sample allocation not given. Samples analyzed were those drawn on day 63 after the first vaccine or placebo injection. Expression of Wuhan-strain SARS-CoV-2 spike came from the Ad26 vector that formed the vaccine. Per germline, CDR1 SGDLS and CDR2 YYNGEE. V shed 4 bases, J shed 8 bases, and the junction held 5 bases outside the gene matches. The CDR3 has 13 residues.

The genes are TRBV9 and TRBJ1-4, with TRBD1 matching 7 bases. The receptor was derived from a person between 18 and 60 years old who received the Ad26.COV2.S COVID-19 vaccine or a placebo. The source was peripheral blood, collected in a trial of Ad26.COV2.S vaccine versus placebo. The CDR3 DNA reads as TGTGCCAGCAGCCCCCCGACAGGGGAAAAACTGTTTTTT. This sequence encodes CASSPPTGEKLFF.